This T cell receptor beta chain was profiled in a study of T-cell memory formation after mild COVID-19. This clonotype was seen more than once but under ten times. TCRdb reanalysed the 5' RACE reads using MiXCR and keeps one entry per CDR3 protein. The profile covers a few hundred thousand distinct CDR3 sequences, with roughly 17% appearing a single time and 22% taken by the ten largest. The CDR3 is made up of 12 amino acids. The V and J ends lost 6 bases and 4 bases respectively, with 10 bases between them. Germline V gives CDR1 ENHRY, CDR2 SYGVKD. Material for sequencing was PBMCs or a T cell subset sorted from them (not recorded which). The chain employs TRBV10-3 and TRBJ2-7, with a tentative D call TRBD2 (5 bases). The sequence derives from a man aged 18 to 30 who had mild COVID-19 (a few samples of this study predate the infection). Cell type and time point are not known. The CDR3 coding sequence is TGTGCCATCAGGAGGGATTCGTACGAGCAGTACTTC. Amino acid sequence: CAIRRDSYEQYF.